The 8 T cell receptor beta chains below were found in one sample sequenced in a study of CD8 T cells in ankylosing spondylitis. Study-level points and caveats: Ankylosing spondylitis blood appeared to be characterized by a TCR beta motif of 7 to 9 highly homologous variants.

No cognate antigen is known for these TCRs. TCRdb recomputed calls from the 5' RACE reads with MiXCR, one row per CDR3 protein. The data contain about 130,000 distinct CDR3 sequences, approximately 17% of them seen just once; the ten biggest clones take up approximately 30%. The sample comprised blood, either unsorted or a sorted T cell fraction (not recorded which). The origin of the receptors is a male donor with ankylosing spondylitis.

V and J are TRBV7-9 and TRBJ2-3; possible D gene TRBD1, 6 bases. The germline CDR1 and CDR2 sequences are SEHNR and FQNEAQ (reference sequence). This CDR3 region has 13 residues. V lost 3 bases to trimming and J lost 4 bases, with 8 bases between them. The CDR3 region is CASSFGQPDTQYF. CDR3 in DNA: TGTGCCAGCAGCTTCGGACAGCCAGATACGCAGTATTTT.

The chain joins TRBV7-9 to TRBJ1-2; D uncertain. Trimming removed 0 bases from V and 8 bases from J, with 7 bases in between. This CDR3 has 12 amino acids. Germline lookup yields CDR1 SEHNR and CDR2 FQNEAQ (reference sequence). The CDR3 bases are TGTGCCAGCAGCTTAGCGCTGGAGGGCTACACCTTC. This gives the protein CASSLALEGYTF. Full variable domain (outside the CDR3, taken from reference TRBV7-9 and TRBJ1-2): DTGVSQNPRHKITKRGQNVTFRCDPISEHNRLYWYRQTLGQGPEFLTYFQNEAQLEKSRLLSDRFSAERPKGSFSTLEIQRTEQGDSAMYLCASSLALEGYTFGSGTRLTVV.

The rearrangement links TRBV28 to TRBJ2-1; D possibly corresponds to TRBD2 (5 bases). V dropped 3 bases and J dropped 9 bases, with 15 bases sitting between them. CDR1 and CDR2 (germline): MDHEN, SYDVKM. This CDR3 has 14 residues. CDR3 DNA sequence: TGTGCCAGCAGTTTCTCAGATGAGAGGGTTGAGCAGTTCTTC. It specifies CASSFSDERVEQFF.

This clonotype was recorded many times. The gene calls are TRBV29-1 and TRBJ2-1; 7 bases are a match to TRBD1. This CDR3 is 12 amino acids long. Germline V gene data show CDR1 as SQVTM and CDR2 as ANQGSEA. The ends lost 6 bases at V and 6 bases at J; junction bases unmatched: 5. The CDR3, as DNA: TGCAGCGTCGATCAGGGGGTCAATGAGCAGTTCTTC. Encoded protein: CSVDQGVNEQFF.

This clonotype was found many times. CDR3 bases: TGCAGCGTTGTGAAAGGGGACAGGACCTACGAGCAGTACTTC. Translation: CSVVKGDRTYEQYF. The chain carries TRBV29-1 and TRBJ2-7, with 8 bases matching TRBD1. After removal of 4 bases from V and 2 bases from J, the junction contained 7 bases not matched to a gene. The CDR3 has 14 amino acids. The germline CDR1 and CDR2 sequences are SQVTM and ANQGSEA.

This clonotype was counted between two and nine times. The rearrangement joins TRBV7-9 to TRBJ2-3, with D unresolved. Per germline, CDR1 SEHNR and CDR2 FQNEAQ (reference sequence). V dropped 2 bases and J dropped 0 bases, with 9 bases sitting between them. The CDR3 length is 15 residues. As DNA, the CDR3 is TGTGCCAGCAGCTTATACGGAACCAGCACAGATACGCAGTATTTT. Translating gives CASSLYGTSTDTQYF.

In its sample, this clonotype was seen a few times. The chain links TRBV9 to TRBJ2-7; TRBD1 aligns across 7 bases. The CDR3 loop spans 15 amino acids. Germline values: CDR1 SGDLS, CDR2 YYNGEE. Trimming cost V 0 bases and J 2 bases; bases outside gene matches: 5. CDR3: CASSVGSTGAYEQYF. The CDR3 DNA follows: TGTGCCAGCAGCGTAGGATCAACAGGGGCCTACGAGCAGTACTTC.

The chain links TRBV7-9 to TRBJ2-5; D may be TRBD1 or TRBD2 (5 bases each). This CDR3 has 15 residues. V was shortened by 5 bases and J by 7 bases, with 20 bases between the two germline ends. Per germline, CDR1 SEHNR and CDR2 FQNEAQ (reference sequence). CDR3 region: CASSRRDDGAGTQYF. CDR3 DNA sequence: TGTGCCAGCAGCCGCCGGGACGACGGCGCAGGGACCCAGTACTTC.